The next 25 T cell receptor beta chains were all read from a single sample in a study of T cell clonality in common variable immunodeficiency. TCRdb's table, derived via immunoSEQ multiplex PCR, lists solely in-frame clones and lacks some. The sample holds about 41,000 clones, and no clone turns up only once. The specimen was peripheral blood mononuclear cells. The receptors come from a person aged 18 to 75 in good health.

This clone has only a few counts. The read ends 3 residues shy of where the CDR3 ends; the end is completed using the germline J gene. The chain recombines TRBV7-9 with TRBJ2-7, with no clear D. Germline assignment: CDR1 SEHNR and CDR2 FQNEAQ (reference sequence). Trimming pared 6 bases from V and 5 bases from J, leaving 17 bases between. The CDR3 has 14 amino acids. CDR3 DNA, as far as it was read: TGTGCCAGCAGTTTATCAGGAGCTCGAGACGAG. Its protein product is CASSLSGARDE. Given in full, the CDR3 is CASSLSGARDEQYF.

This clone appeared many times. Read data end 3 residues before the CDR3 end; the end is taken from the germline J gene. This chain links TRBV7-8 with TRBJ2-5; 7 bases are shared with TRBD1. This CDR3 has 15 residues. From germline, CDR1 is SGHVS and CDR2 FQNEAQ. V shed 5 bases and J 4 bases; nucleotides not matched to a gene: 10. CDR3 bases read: TGTGCCAGCAGCCCCGGACAGGTCCTGGGAGAGACC. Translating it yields CASSPGQVLGET. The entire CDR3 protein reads CASSPGQVLGETQYF.

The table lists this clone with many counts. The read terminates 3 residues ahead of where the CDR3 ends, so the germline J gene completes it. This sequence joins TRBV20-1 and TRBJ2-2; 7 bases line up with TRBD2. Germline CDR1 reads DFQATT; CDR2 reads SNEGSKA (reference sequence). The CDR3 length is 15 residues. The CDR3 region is CSASRGDVLNSPLFF. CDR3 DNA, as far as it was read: TGCAGTGCTAGTCGGGGGGACGTTTTGAATTCACCG.

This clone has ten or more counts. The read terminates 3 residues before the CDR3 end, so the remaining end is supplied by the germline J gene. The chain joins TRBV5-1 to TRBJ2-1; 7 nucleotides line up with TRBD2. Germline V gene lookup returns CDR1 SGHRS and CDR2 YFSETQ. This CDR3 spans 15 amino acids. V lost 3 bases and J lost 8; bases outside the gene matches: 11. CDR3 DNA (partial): TGCGCCAGCAGCTCGAGTAGCGGGTCAGGTTATGAG. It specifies CASSSSSGSGYE. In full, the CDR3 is CASSSSSGSGYEQFF.

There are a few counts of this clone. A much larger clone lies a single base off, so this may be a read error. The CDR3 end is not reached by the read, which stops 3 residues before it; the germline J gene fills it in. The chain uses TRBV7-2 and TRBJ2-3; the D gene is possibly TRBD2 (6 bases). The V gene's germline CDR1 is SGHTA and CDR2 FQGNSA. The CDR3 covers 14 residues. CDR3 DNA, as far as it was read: TGTGCCAGCAGCCCAAGTAGCGGACAAGAGACG. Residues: CASSPSSGQET. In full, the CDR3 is CASSPSSGQETQYF.

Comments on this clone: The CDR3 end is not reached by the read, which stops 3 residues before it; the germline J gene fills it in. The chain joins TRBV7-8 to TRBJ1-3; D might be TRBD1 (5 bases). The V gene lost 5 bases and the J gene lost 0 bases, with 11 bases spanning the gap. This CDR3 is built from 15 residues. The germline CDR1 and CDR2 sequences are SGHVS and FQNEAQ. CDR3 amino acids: CASSRGRSSGNTIYF. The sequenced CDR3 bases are TGTGCCAGCAGCCGGGGGAGGAGCTCTGGAAACACC.

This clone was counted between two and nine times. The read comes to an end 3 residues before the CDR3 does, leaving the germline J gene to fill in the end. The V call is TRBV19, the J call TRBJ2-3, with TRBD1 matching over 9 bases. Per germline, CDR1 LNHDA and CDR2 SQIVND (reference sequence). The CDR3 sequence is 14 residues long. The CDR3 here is CASATGGLGGTQYF. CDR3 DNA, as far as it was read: TGTGCCAGTGCCACAGGGGGCCTAGGAGGGACG.

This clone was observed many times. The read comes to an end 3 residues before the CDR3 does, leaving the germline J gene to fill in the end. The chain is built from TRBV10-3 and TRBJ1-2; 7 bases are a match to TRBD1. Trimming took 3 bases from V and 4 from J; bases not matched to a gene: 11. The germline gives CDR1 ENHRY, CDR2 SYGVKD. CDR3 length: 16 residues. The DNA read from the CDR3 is TGTGCCATCAGTGAAGAAGTAGGGGGCGCTTCCTATGGC. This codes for CAISEEVGGASYG. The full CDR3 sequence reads CAISEEVGGASYGYTF.

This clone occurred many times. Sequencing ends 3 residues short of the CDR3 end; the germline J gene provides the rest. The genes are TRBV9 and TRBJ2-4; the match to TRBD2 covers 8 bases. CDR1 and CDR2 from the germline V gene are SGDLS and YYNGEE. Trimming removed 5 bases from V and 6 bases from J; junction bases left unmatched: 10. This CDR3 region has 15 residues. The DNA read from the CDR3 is TGTGCCAGCAGTTCGACTAGCGCGAGGGGAAACATT. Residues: CASSSTSARGNI. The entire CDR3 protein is CASSSTSARGNIQYF.

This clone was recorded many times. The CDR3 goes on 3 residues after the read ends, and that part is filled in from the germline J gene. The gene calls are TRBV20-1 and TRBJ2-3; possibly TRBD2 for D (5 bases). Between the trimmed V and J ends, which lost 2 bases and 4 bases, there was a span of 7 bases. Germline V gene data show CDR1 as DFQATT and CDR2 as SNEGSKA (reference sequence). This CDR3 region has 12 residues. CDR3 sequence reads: CSARLAPDTQYF. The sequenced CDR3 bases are TGCAGTGCTAGACTAGCTCCAGATACG.

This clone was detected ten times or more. CDR3 protein: CASSPGLLGDTQYF. Partial CDR3 DNA: TGCGCCAGCAGCCCGGGACTCCTTGGAGATACG. This rearrangement joins TRBV5-1 to TRBJ2-3; D is perhaps TRBD2 (6 bases). The sequenced fragment ends 3 residues before the CDR3 boundary, so the rest is inferred from the germline J gene. Germline CDR1 SGHRS, CDR2 YFSETQ. The CDR3 consists of 14 residues. Deletions cut 4 bases from V and 5 bases from J, with 14 bases between.

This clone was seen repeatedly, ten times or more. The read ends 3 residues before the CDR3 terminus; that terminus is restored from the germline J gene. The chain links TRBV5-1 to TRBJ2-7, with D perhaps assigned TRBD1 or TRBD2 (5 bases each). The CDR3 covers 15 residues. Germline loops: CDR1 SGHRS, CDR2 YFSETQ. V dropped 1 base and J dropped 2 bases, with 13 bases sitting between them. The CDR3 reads CASSLRGAGTYEQYF. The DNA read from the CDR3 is TGCGCCAGCAGCTTGAGAGGGGCAGGAACCTACGAG.

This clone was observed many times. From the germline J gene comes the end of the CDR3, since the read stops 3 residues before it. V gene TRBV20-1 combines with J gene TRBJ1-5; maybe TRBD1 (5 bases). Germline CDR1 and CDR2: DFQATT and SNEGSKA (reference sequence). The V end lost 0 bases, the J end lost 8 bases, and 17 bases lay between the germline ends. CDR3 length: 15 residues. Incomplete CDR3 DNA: TGCAGTGCTAGAGATTTTTCCCCGGGGGGTAAGCCC. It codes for CSARDFSPGGKP. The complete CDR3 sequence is CSARDFSPGGKPQHF.

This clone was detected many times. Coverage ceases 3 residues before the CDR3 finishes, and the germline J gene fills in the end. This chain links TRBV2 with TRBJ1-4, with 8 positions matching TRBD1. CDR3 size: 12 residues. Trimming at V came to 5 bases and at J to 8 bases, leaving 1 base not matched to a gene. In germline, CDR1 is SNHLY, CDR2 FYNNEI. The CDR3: CASSRTGEKLFF. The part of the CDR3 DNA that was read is TGTGCCAGCAGTAGGACAGGGGAAAAA.

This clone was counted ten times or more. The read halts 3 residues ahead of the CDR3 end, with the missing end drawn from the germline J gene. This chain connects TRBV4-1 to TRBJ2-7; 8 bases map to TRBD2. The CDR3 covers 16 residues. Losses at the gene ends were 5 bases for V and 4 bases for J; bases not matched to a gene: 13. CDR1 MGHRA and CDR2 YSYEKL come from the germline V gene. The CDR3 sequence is CASSLGPGLVSYEQYF. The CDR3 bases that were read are TGCGCCAGCAGCTTGGGGCCGGGACTAGTCTCTTACGAG.

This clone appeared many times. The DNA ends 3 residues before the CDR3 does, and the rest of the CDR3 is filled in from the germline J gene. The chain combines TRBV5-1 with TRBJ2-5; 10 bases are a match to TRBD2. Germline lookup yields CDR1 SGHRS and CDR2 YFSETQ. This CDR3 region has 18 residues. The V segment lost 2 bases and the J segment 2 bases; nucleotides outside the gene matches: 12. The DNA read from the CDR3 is TGCGCCAGCAGCTTAGGAAGGACTAGCGGAGAGCTTCAAGAGACC. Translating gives CASSLGRTSGELQET. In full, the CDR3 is CASSLGRTSGELQETQYF.

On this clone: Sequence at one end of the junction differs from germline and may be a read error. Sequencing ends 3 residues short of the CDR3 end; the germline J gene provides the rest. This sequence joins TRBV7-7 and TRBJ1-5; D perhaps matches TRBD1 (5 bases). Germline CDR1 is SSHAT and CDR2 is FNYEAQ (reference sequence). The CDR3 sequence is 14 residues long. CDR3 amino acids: CASSPGLAGDPQHF. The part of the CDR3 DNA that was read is TGTGCTAGCAGCCCGGGACTAGCGGGAGATCCC.

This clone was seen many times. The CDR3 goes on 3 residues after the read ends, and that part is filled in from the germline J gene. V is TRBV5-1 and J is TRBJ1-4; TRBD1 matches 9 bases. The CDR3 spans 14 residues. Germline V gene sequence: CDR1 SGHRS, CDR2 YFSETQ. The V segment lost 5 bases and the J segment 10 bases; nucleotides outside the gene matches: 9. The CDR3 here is CASRRDREGAKLFF. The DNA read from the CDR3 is TGCGCCAGCAGACGGGACAGGGAGGGTGCAAAA. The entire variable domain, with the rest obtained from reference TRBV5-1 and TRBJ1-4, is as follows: KAGVTQTPRYLIKTRGQQVTLSCSPISGHRSVSWYQQTPGQGLQFLFEYFSETQRNKGNFPGRFSGRQFSNSRSEMNVSTLELGDSALYLCASRRDREGAKLFFGSGTQLSVL.

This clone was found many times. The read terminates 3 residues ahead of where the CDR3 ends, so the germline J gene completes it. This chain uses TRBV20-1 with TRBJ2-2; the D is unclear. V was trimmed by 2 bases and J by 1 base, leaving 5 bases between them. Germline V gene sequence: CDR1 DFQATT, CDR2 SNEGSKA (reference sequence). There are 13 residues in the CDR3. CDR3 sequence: CSARSENTGELFF. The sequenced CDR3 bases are TGCAGTGCTAGAAGCGAGAACACCGGGGAG.

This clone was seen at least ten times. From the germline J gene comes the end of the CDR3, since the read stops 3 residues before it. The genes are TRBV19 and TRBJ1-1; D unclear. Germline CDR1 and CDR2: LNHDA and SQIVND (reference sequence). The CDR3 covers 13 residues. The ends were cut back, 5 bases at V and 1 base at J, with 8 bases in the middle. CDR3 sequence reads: CASSSIPNTEAFF. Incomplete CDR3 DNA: TGTGCCAGTAGTTCTATCCCGAACACTGAA.

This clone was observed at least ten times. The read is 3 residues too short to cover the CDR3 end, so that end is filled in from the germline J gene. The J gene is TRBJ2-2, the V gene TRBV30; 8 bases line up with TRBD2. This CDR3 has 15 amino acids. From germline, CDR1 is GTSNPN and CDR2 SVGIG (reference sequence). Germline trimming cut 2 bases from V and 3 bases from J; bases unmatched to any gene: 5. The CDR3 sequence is CAWSPGGVDTGELFF. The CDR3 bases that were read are TGTGCCTGGAGTCCGGGGGGGGTGGACACCGGGGAG. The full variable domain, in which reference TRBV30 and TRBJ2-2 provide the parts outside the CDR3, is SQTIHQWPATLVQPVGSPLSLECTVEGTSNPNLYWYRQAAGRGLQLLFYSVGIGQISSEVPQNLSASRPQDRQFILSSKKLLLSDSGFYLCAWSPGGVDTGELFFGEGSRLTVL.

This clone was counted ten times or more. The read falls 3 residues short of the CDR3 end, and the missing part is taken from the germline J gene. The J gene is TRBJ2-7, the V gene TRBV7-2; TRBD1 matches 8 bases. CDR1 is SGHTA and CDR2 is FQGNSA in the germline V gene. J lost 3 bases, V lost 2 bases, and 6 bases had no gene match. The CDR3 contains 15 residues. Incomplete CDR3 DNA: TGTGCCAGCAGCTTACGCTGGGACAGGATCTACGAG. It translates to CASSLRWDRIYE. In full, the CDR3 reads CASSLRWDRIYEQYF.

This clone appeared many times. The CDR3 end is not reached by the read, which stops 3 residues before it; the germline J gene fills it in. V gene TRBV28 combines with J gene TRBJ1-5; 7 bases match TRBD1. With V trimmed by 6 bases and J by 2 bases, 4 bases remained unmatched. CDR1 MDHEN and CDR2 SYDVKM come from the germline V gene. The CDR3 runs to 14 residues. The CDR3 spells CASRLTGGNQPQHF. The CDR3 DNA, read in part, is TGTGCCAGCAGGTTAACAGGGGGCAATCAGCCC.

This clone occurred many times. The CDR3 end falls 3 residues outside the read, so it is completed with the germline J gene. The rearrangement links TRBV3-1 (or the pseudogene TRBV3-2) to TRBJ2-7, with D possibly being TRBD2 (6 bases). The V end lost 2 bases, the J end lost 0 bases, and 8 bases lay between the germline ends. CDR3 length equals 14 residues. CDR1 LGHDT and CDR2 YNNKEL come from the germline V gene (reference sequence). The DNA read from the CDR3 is TGTGCCAGCAGCCAAAGCGGGCCCTCCTACGAG. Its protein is CASSQSGPSYE. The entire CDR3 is CASSQSGPSYEQYF.

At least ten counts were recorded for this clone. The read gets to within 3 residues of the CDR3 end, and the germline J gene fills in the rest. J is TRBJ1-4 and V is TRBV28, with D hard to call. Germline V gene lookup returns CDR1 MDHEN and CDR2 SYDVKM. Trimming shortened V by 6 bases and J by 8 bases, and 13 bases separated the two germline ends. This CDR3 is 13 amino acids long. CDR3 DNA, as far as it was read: TGTGCCAGCAGGGGCAGGATACGAGAAAAA. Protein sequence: CASRGRIREK. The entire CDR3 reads CASRGRIREKLFF.